This T cell receptor (beta chain) was profiled in a study of CD8 T cells in ankylosing spondylitis. Study-level results: Characteristic, it appeared, of ankylosing spondylitis blood was a TCR beta motif of 7 or 8 highly homologous variants. Enrichment of disease-linked clones was reportedly significant in matched ankylosing spondylitis synovial fluid.

MiXCR was run by TCRdb on the 5' RACE reads, yielding one entry per CDR3 protein. Counted here are 700,000 to 1,000,000 distinct CDR3 sequences, approximately 12% occurring once; the ten biggest clones make up roughly 0.51%. V lost 3 bases and J lost 4, with 16 bases in between. Germline V gene sequence: CDR1 DFQATT, CDR2 SNEGSKA (reference sequence). This CDR3 region has 15 residues. This clonotype has just a few counts. The antigen remains unidentified. J is TRBJ1-5 and V is TRBV20-1; possibly TRBD1 for D (6 bases). This receptor was identified in a male donor with ankylosing spondylitis. Sequencing input: blood, either unsorted or a sorted T cell fraction (not recorded which). CDR3 in amino acids: CSASHQGRGNQPQHF. The CDR3 nucleotides read TGCAGTGCTAGTCATCAGGGGCGCGGGAATCAGCCCCAGCATTTT.